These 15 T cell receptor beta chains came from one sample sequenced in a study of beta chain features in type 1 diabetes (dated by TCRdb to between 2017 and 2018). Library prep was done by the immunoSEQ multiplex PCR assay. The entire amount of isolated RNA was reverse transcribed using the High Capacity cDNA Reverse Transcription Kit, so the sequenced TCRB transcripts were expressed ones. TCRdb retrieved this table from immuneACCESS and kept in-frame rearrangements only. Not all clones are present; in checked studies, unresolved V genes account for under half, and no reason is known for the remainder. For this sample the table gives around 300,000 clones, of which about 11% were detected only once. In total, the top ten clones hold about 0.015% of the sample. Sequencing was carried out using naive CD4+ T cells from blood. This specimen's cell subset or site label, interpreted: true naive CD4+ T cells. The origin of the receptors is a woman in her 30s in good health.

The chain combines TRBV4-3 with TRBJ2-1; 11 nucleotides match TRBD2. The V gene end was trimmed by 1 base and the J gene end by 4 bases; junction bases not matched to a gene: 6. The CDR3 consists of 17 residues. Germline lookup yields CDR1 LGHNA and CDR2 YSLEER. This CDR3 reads CASSQATGTSGYNEQFF. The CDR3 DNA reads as TGCGCCAGCAGCCAAGCCACCGGGACTAGCGGATACAATGAGCAGTTCTTC.

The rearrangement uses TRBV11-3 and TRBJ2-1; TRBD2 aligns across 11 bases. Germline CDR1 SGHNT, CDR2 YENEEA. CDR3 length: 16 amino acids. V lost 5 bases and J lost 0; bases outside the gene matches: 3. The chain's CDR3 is CASSLGTSGSYNEQFF. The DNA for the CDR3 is TGTGCCAGCAGCCTTGGGACTAGCGGCTCCTACAATGAGCAGTTCTTC.

As DNA, the CDR3 is TGCGCCAGCAGCGGGGGACTAGCGGGAGTGTCGACCGAGCAGTACTTC. Translation gives CASSGGLAGVSTEQYF. This rearrangement joins TRBV5-1 to TRBJ2-7; 14 bases are shared with TRBD2. Germline values: CDR1 SGHRS, CDR2 YFSETQ. This CDR3 contains 16 residues. The ends lost 4 bases at V and 6 bases at J; junction bases unmatched: 9.

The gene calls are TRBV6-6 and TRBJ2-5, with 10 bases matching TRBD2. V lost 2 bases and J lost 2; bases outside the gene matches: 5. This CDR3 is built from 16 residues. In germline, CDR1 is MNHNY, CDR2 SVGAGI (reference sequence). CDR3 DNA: TGTGCCAGCAGTTACGGGGGACTAGCGCATCAAGAGACCCAGTACTTC. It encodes CASSYGGLAHQETQYF.

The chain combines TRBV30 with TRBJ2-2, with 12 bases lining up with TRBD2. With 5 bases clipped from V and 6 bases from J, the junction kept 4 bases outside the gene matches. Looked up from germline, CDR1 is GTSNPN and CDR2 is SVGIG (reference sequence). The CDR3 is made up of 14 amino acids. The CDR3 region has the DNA TGTGCCTGGGTGACTAGCGGGAGCCCCGGGGAGCTGTTTTTT. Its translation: CAWVTSGSPGELFF.

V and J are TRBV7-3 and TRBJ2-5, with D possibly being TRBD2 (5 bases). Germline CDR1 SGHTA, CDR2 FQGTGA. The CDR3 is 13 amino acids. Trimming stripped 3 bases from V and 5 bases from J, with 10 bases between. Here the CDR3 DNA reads TGTGCCAGCAGCTTGGATGGGGAGGAGACCCAGTACTTC. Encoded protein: CASSLDGEETQYF.

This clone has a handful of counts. DNA of the CDR3: TGTGCCAGCAGCTTAGCGCAGGGTACCTTTTCCTACAATGAGCAGTTCTTC. Protein sequence: CASSLAQGTFSYNEQFF. The J gene is TRBJ2-1, the V gene TRBV7-9; TRBD1 might be the D (5 bases). The CDR3 is made up of 17 amino acids. The germline V gene encodes CDR1 SEHNR and CDR2 FQNEAQ (reference sequence). Trimming removed 0 bases from V and 1 base from J, with 13 bases in between.

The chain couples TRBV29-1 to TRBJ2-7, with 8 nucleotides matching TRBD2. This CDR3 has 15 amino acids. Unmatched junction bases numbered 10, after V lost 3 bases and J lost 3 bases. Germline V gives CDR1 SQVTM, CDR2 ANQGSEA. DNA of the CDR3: TGCAGCGTTGAGATGTCAGCGGGAGATAACTACGAGCAGTACTTC. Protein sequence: CSVEMSAGDNYEQYF.

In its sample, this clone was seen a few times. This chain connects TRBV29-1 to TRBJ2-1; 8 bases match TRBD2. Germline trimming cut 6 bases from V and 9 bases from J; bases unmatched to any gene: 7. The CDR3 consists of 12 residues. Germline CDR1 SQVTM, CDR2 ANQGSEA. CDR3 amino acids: CSVGGDSGEQFF. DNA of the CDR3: TGCAGCGTCGGGGGGGATAGTGGTGAGCAGTTCTTC.

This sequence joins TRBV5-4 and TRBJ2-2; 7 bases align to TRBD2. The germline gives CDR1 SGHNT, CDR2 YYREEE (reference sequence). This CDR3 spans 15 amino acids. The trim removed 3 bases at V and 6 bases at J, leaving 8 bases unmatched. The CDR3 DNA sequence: TGTGCCAGCAGCTGGGGGGGGACCGGTCCCGGGGAGCTGTTTTTT. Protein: CASSWGGTGPGELFF.

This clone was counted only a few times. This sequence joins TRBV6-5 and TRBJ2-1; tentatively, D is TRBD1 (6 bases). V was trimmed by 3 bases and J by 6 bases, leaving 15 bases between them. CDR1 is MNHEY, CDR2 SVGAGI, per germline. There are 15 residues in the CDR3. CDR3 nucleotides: TGTGCCAGCAGTTATTGGGGGCAGGGTCGCAATGAGCAGTTCTTC. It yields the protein CASSYWGQGRNEQFF.

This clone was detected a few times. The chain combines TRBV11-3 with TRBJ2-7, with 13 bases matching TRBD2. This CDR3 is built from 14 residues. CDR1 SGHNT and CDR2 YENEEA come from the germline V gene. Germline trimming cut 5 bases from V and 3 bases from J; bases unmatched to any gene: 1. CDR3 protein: CASSRTSGSYEQYF. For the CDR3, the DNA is TGTGCCAGCAGCCGGACTAGCGGGAGCTACGAGCAGTACTTC.

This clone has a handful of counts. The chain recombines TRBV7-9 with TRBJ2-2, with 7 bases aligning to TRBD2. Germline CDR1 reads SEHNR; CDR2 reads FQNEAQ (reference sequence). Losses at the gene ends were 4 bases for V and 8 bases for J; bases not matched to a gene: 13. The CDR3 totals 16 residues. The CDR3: CASSSPFGGSGGELFF. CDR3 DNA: TGTGCCAGCAGCTCACCTTTCGGGGGGTCCGGAGGGGAGCTGTTTTTT.

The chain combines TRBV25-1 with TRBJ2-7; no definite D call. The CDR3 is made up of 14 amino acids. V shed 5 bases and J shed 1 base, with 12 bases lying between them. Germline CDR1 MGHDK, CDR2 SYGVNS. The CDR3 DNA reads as TGTGCCAGCAGTTCGGGTCGGTCTTCCTACGAGCAGTACTTC. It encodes CASSSGRSSYEQYF.

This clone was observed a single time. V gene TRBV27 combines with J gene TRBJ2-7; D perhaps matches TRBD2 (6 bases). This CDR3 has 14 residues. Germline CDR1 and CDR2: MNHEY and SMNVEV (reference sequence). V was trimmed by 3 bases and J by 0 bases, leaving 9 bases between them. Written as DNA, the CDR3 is TGTGCCAGCAGTTTTGCCGGGAGCTCCTACGAGCAGTACTTC. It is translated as CASSFAGSSYEQYF.